These T cell receptor beta chains were read from a single sample in a study of graft-versus-host responses after intestinal transplantation. TCRdb's copy holds only in-frame clones and misses some; the assay was immunoSEQ multiplex PCR. Among around 17,000 clones listed, approximately 88% were seen once. The input for sequencing was PBMCs, taken approximately 110 days after intestinal transplant. These receptors all stem from a human patient who received an intestinal transplant, so some T cells may come from the graft donor. Both conserved end residues are part of each CDR3. A D gene is named only where the DNA matches it firmly. For some rows the clone size is stated as once, few or many, or as a class when expanded; others skip it.

D,J,size,V,DNA,CDR3
-,TRBJ2-7,-,TRBV6-4,TGTGCCAGCAGTGACCCGAGCGCAGAGCATTCCTACGAGCAGTACTTC,CASSDPSAEHSYEQYF
TRBD2,TRBJ2-7,-,TRBV11-2,TGTGCCAGCAGCTTAGCTAGCGGGGTGACCTACGAGCAGTACTTC,CASSLASGVTYEQYF
-,TRBJ2-5,-,TRBV10-1,TGCGCCAGCAGTGAGTGGCGGGGGCGACAAGAGACCCAGTACTTC,CASSEWRGRQETQYF
TRBD1,TRBJ2-1,-,TRBV28,TGTGCCAGCTCCCCCCGGACAGGGAGCTACAATGAGCAGTTCTTC,CASSPRTGSYNEQFF
-,TRBJ2-7,few,TRBV28,TGTGCCAGCAGTTTAACTTACGAGCAGTACTTC,CASSLTYEQYF
-,TRBJ2-1,few,TRBV18,TGTGCCAGCTCACCAGGGAGCTCCTACAATGAGCAGTTCTTC,CASSPGSSYNEQFF
TRBD2,TRBJ2-7,-,TRBV18,TGTGCCAGCTCACCAAGATCGACTAGCGGCTACGAGCAGTACTTC,CASSPRSTSGYEQYF
-,TRBJ2-7,-,TRBV28,TGTGCCAGCAGTTTATACCCAGACTCGCACTCCTACGAGCAGTACTTC,CASSLYPDSHSYEQYF
TRBD1,TRBJ2-7,-,TRBV5-1,TGCGCCAGCAGCTCCATGACGGGACAGAGCTCCTACGAGCAGTACTTC,CASSSMTGQSSYEQYF
-,TRBJ2-3,-,TRBV30,TGTGCCTGGTGGGGCCGTAGCACAGATACGCAGTATTTT,CAWWGRSTDTQYF
-,TRBJ1-3,-,TRBV13,TGTGCCAGCAGACCCTCTGGAAACACCATATATTTT,CASRPSGNTIYF
-,TRBJ1-1,few,TRBV10-3,TGTGCCATCAGGGAAGAGGGACTGGCTAACACTGAAGCTTTCTTT,CAIREEGLANTEAFF
-,TRBJ1-1,-,TRBV19,TGTGCCAGTAGTCCAGGGGTCCTGGAGGCTTTCTTT,CASSPGVLEAFF
-,TRBJ1-4,-,TRBV5-1,TGCGCCAGCAGCTTGATTGGTGGTTTGGAAAAACTGTTTTTT,CASSLIGGLEKLFF
TRBD2,TRBJ2-1,-,TRBV29-1,TGCAGCGTTGTGGGACTAGCGGGAGGGAGGACCTACAATGAGCAGTTCTTC,CSVVGLAGGRTYNEQFF
-,TRBJ2-1,once,TRBV6-1,TGTGCCAGCAGTTCAACAGGGACTGGGGAGCAGTTCTTC,CASSSTGTGEQFF
-,TRBJ2-5,-,TRBV4-1,TGCGCCAGCAGCCAAGTAACACCGAAGCAAGAGACCCAGTACTTC,CASSQVTPKQETQYF
TRBD1,TRBJ2-7,few,TRBV10-3,TGTGCCATCAGTGGCCCAACCGGGACAGGGAAATTTTCCTACGAGCAGTACTTC,CAISGPTGTGKFSYEQYF
TRBD2,TRBJ2-3,-,TRBV6-1,TGTGCCAGCAGTGGACTAGCCTCCGCTAGCACAGATACGCAGTATTTT,CASSGLASASTDTQYF
TRBD1,TRBJ2-7,-,TRBV18,TGTGCCAGCTCACCGGGACAGGGTATTTTCAGAGGCTACGAGCAGTACTTC,CASSPGQGIFRGYEQYF
TRBD2,TRBJ2-3,-,TRBV5-6,TGTGCCAGCAGCTTCTTCCTAGCGGGAGGAGGGGGCACAGATACGCAGTATTTT,CASSFFLAGGGGTDTQYF
-,TRBJ1-5,-,TRBV9,TGTGCCAGCAGCGTAGGACAGGTCAATCAGCCCCAGCATTTT,CASSVGQVNQPQHF
-,TRBJ2-5,-,TRBV29-1,TGCAGCACCTCCCTGGGAGGTATCGAGACCCAGTACTTC,CSTSLGGIETQYF
TRBD1,TRBJ2-6,-,TRBV28,TGTGCCAGCAACACTCGGGACAGGGTCTCTGGGGCCAACGTCCTGACTTTC,CASNTRDRVSGANVLTF
-,TRBJ1-1,once,TRBV9,TGTGCCAGCAGCTACGATGTGGGGGACCACACTGAAGCTTTCTTT,CASSYDVGDHTEAFF
-,TRBJ1-4,-,TRBV29-1,TGCAGCGTTACGGGCACACTAGGGGAAAAACTGTTTTTT,CSVTGTLGEKLFF
TRBD2,TRBJ2-3,-,TRBV9,TGTGCCAGCAGCGAGGGACTAGCGGATTACACAGATACGCAGTATTTT,CASSEGLADYTDTQYF
-,TRBJ1-2,-,TRBV7-9,TGTGCCAGCAGCTTAGGATTGGGGGCTAACTATGGCTACACCTTC,CASSLGLGANYGYTF
-,TRBJ2-4,-,TRBV4-1,TGCGCCAGCAGCCAAGCGGGAGCCAAAAACATTCAGTACTTC,CASSQAGAKNIQYF
TRBD1,TRBJ1-1,-,TRBV18,TGTGCCAGCTCACCAAAGGGACAGGGGATGAACACTGAAGCTTTCTTT,CASSPKGQGMNTEAFF
TRBD1,TRBJ1-3,-,TRBV28,TGTGCCAGCAGCCTCCTTGGACAGGGCCCTAGGTACACCATATATTTT,CASSLLGQGPRYTIYF
TRBD1,TRBJ1-4,-,TRBV28,TGTGCCAGCAGCGCCCCCGGGACAGGCTATGAAAAACTGTTTTTT,CASSAPGTGYEKLFF
-,TRBJ1-6,few,TRBV7-2,TGTGCCAGCACCTTGTCCGATAATTCACCCCTCCACTTT,CASTLSDNSPLHF
-,TRBJ2-7,-,TRBV11-2,TGTGCCAGCAGCTTAACGGGGAATAACTACGAGCAGTACTTC,CASSLTGNNYEQYF
-,TRBJ1-1,-,TRBV6-6,TGTGCCAGCCGCGACCCTAGTAGGAGCACTGAAGCTTTCTTT,CASRDPSRSTEAFF
-,TRBJ2-1,-,TRBV15,TGTGCCACCAGCAAGGAAGGGGCGGATCCAGTCAATGAGCAGTTCTTC,CATSKEGADPVNEQFF
-,TRBJ2-7,-,TRBV10-3,TGTGCCATCAGTGAGGAGTACGAGCAGTACTTC,CAISEEYEQYF
-,TRBJ2-4,-,TRBV19,TGTGCCAGTAGGGACCGTAAGGGCATTCAGTACTTC,CASRDRKGIQYF
-,TRBJ1-5,-,TRBV5-6,TGTGCCAGCAGCTTTGGGGCAGCCCAGCCCCAGCATTTT,CASSFGAAQPQHF
TRBD2,TRBJ2-7,-,TRBV19,TGTGCCAGTAGGCGGGAGGCCTACTCCTACGAGCAGTACTTC,CASRREAYSYEQYF
TRBD2,TRBJ2-7,once,TRBV27,TGTGCCAGCAGTTTATCGCGGGGGGAACTTGCCTACGAGCAGTACTTC,CASSLSRGELAYEQYF
-,TRBJ2-7,-,TRBV15,TGTGCCACCAGCAAAGACAGTTACGAGCAGTACTTC,CATSKDSYEQYF
-,TRBJ1-2,-,TRBV28,TGTGCCAGCCGAAATAACTATGGCTACACCTTC,CASRNNYGYTF
-,TRBJ2-1,few,TRBV7-2,TGTGCCAGCAGCTTCCTAGGAGGTATCAACAATGAGCAGTTCTTC,CASSFLGGINNEQFF
-,TRBJ2-7,-,TRBV7-9,TGTGCCAGCAGCTCGGAAATCCTCACTCCAGAGCAGTACTTC,CASSSEILTPEQYF
-,TRBJ2-7,-,TRBV20-1,TGCAGTGCCCCCCGATGGTACGAGCAGTACTTC,CSAPRWYEQYF
-,TRBJ2-3,-,TRBV9,TGTGCCAGCAGCGTCCTAGCGTGGGACACAGATACGCAGTATTTT,CASSVLAWDTDTQYF
TRBD1,TRBJ2-7,once,TRBV6-5,TGTGCCAGCAGCGGGACAGGGGAAATCCGCGAGCAGTACTTC,CASSGTGEIREQYF
-,TRBJ2-7,few,TRBV30,TGTGCCTGGAGTAGCCCCATAAGGGCCGAGCAGTACTTC,CAWSSPIRAEQYF
-,TRBJ2-1,-,TRBV4-3,TGCGCCAGCAGCCAAAACGAGCGGGAGCAGTTCTTC,CASSQNEREQFF
TRBD2,TRBJ2-1,once,TRBV9,TGTGCCAGCAGCTCGACCCCCCTAGCGGGAGCCTACAATGAGCAGTTCTTC,CASSSTPLAGAYNEQFF